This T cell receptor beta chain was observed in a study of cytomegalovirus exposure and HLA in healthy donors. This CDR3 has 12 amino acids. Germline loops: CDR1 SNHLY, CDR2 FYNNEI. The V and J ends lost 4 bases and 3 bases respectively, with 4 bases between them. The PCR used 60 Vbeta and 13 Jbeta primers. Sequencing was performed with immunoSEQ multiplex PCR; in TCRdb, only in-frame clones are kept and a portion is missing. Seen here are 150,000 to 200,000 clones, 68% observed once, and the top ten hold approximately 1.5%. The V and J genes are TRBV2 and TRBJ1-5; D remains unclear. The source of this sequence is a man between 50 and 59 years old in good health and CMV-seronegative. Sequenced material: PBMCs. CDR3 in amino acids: CASSVSNQPQHF. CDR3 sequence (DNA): TGTGCCAGCAGTGTATCCAATCAGCCCCAGCATTTT.